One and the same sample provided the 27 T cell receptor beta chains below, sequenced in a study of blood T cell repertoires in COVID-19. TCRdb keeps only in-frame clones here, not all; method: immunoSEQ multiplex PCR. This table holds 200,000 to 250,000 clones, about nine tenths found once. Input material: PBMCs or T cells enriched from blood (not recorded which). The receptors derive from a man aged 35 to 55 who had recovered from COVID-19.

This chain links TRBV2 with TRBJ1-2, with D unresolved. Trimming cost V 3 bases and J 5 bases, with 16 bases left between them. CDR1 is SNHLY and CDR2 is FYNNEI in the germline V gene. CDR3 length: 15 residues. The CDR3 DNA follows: TGTGCCAGCAGTGAGCGAGCGCCTTCGATATATGGCTACACCTTC. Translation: CASSERAPSIYGYTF.

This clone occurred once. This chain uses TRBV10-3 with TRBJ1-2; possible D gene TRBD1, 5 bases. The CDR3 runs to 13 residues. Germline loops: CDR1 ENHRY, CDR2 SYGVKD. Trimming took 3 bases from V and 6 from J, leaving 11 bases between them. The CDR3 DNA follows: TGTGCCATCAGTGACGTCAGGGTGGATGGCTACACCTTC. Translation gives CAISDVRVDGYTF.

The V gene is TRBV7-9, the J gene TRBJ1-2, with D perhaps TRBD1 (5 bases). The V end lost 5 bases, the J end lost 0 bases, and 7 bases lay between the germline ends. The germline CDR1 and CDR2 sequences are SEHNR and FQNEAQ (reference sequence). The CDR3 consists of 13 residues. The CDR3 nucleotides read TGTGCCAGCAGCGACAGCCCTAACTATGGCTACACCTTC. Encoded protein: CASSDSPNYGYTF.

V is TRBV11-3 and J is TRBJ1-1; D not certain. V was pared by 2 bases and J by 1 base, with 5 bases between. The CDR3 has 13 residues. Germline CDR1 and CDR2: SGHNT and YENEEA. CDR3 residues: CASSLYGNTEAFF. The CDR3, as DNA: TGTGCCAGCAGCTTATACGGGAACACTGAAGCTTTCTTT.

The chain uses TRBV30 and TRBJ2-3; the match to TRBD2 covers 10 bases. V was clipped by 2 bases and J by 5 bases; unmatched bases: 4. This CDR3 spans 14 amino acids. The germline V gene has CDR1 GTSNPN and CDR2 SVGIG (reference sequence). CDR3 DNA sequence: TGTGCCTGGAGTTTGGGACTAGCGAGAGATACGCAGTATTTT. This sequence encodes CAWSLGLARDTQYF.

The CDR3 DNA sequence: TGCGCCAGCAGCCAAGATGGGGCAACCCACAGGGTCAAGTACACTGAAGCTTTCTTT. Its protein product is CASSQDGATHRVKYTEAFF. The V and J genes are TRBV4-1 and TRBJ1-1; perhaps TRBD1 as D (6 bases). Trimming pared 0 bases from V and 3 bases from J, leaving 23 bases between. The CDR3 consists of 19 residues. CDR1 is MGHRA and CDR2 is YSYEKL in the germline V gene.

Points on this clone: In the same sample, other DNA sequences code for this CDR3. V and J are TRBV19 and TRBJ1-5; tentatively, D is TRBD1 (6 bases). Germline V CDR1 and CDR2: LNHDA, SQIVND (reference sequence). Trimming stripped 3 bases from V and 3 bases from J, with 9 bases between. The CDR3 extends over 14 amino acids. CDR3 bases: TGTGCCAGTAGTATGGCAGGGGTCAATCAGCCCCAGCATTTT. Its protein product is CASSMAGVNQPQHF.

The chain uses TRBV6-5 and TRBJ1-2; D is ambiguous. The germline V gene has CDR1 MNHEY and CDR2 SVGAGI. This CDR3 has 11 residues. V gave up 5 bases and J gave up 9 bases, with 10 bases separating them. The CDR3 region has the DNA TGTGCCAGCAGTACCGGGGATCGCTACACCTTC. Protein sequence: CASSTGDRYTF.

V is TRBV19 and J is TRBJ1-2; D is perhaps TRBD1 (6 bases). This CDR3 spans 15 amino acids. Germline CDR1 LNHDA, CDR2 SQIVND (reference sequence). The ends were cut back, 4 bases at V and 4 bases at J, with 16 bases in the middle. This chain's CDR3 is CASSTSQGMAYGYTF. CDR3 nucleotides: TGTGCCAGTAGTACCTCACAGGGCATGGCCTATGGCTACACCTTC.

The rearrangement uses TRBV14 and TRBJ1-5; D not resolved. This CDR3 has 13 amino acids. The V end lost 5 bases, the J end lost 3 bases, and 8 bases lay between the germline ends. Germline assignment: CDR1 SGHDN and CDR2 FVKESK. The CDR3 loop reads CASSSGFNQPQHF. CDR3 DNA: TGTGCCAGCAGCTCAGGTTTCAATCAGCCCCAGCATTTT. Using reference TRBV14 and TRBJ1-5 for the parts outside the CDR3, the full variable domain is EAGVTQFPSHSVIEKGQTVTLRCDPISGHDNLYWYRRVMGKEIKFLLHFVKESKQDESGMPNNRFLAERTGGTYSTLKVQPAELEDSGVYFCASSSGFNQPQHFGDGTRLSIL.

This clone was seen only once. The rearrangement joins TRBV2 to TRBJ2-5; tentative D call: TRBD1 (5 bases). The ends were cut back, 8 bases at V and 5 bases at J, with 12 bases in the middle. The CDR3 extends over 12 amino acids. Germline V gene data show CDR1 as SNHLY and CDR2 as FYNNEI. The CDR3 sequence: CASGAFRETQYF. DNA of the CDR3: TGTGCCAGCGGGGCGTTCCGGGAGACCCAGTACTTC.

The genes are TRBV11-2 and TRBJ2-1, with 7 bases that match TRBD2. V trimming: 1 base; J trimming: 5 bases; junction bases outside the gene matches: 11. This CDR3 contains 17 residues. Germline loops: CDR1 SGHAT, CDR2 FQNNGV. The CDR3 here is CASSLGRREHPDNEQFF. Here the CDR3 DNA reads TGTGCCAGCAGCTTAGGAAGGCGGGAGCATCCGGACAATGAGCAGTTCTTC.

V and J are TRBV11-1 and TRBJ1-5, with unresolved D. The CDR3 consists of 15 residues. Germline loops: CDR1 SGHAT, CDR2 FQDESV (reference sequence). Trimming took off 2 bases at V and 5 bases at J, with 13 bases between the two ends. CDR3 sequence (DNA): TGTGCCAGCAGCTTACAGGTAAAGGAGGATCAGCCCCAGCATTTT. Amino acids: CASSLQVKEDQPQHF.

The CDR3 sequence: CAWRTASGPYNEQFF. The CDR3 region has the DNA TGTGCCTGGAGGACCGCTAGCGGGCCCTACAATGAGCAGTTCTTC. The rearrangement joins TRBV30 to TRBJ2-1; 8 nucleotides line up with TRBD2. The CDR3 runs to 15 residues. Germline loops: CDR1 GTSNPN, CDR2 SVGIG (reference sequence). The trim removed 3 bases at V and 2 bases at J, leaving 6 bases unmatched.

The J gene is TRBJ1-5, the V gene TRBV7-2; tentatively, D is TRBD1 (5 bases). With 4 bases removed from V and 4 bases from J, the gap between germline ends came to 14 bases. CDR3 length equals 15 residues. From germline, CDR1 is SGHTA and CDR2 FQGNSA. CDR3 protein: CASSYQWGGNQPQHF. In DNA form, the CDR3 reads TGTGCCAGCAGCTACCAATGGGGGGGTAATCAGCCCCAGCATTTT.

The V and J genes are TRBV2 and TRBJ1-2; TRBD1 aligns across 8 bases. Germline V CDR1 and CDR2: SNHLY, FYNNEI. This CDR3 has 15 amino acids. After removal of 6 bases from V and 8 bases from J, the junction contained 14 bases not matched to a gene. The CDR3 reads CASRYDATGAKGYTF. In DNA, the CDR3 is TGTGCCAGCAGGTACGATGCGACAGGGGCAAAAGGCTACACCTTC.

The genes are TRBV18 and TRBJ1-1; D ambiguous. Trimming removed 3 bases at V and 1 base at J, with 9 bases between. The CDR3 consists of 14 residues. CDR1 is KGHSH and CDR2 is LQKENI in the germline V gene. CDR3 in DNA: TGTGCCAGCTCACCCACGAGGCAGAACACTGAAGCTTTCTTT. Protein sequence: CASSPTRQNTEAFF.

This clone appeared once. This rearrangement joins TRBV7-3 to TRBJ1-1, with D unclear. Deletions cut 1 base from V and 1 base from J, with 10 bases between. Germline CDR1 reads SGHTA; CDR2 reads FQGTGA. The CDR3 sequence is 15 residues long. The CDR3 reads CASSLRGGWNTEAFF. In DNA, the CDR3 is TGTGCCAGCAGCTTAAGAGGAGGGTGGAACACTGAAGCTTTCTTT.

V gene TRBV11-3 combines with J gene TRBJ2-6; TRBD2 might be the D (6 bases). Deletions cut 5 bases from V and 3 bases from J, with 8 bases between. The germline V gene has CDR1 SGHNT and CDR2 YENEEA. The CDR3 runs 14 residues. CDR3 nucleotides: TGTGCCAGCAGCCCGGGGGATGGGGCCAACGTCCTGACTTTC. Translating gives CASSPGDGANVLTF.

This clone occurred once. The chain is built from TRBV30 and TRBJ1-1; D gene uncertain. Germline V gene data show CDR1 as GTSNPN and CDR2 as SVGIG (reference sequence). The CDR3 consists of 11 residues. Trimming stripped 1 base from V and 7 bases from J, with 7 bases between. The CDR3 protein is CAWSARGEAFF. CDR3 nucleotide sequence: TGTGCCTGGAGTGCTCGGGGTGAAGCTTTCTTT.

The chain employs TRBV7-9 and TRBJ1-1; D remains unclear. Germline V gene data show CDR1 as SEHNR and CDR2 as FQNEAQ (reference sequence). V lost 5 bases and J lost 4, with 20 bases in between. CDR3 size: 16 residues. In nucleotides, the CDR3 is TGTGCCAGCAGCCCAACCGAGGGAAGGGCAAGCACTGAAGCTTTCTTT. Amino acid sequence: CASSPTEGRASTEAFF.

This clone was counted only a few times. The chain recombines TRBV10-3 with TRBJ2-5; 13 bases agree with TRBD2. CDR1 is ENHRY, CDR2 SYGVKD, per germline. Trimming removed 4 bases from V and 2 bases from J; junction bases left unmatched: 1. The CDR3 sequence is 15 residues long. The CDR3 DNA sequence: TGTGCCATCAGTGGGACTAGCGGGGGACAAGAGACCCAGTACTTC. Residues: CAISGTSGGQETQYF.

As DNA, the CDR3 is TGTGCCAGCAGCTTAGGACAGGGAAGCTCTGGAAACACCATATATTTT. Protein sequence: CASSLGQGSSGNTIYF. This sequence joins TRBV7-6 and TRBJ1-3; the match to TRBD1 covers 7 bases. The V segment lost 1 base and the J segment 0 bases; nucleotides outside the gene matches: 3. Germline V lookup: CDR1 SGHVS, CDR2 FNYEAQ. The CDR3 is 16 amino acids.

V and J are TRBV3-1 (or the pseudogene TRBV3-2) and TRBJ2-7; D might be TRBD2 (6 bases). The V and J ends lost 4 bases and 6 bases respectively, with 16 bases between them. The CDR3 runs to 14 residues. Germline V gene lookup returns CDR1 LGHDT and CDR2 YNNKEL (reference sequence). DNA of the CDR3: TGTGCCAGCAGCCCCCGGACGGGAGTGGGCGAGCAGTACTTC. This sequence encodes CASSPRTGVGEQYF.

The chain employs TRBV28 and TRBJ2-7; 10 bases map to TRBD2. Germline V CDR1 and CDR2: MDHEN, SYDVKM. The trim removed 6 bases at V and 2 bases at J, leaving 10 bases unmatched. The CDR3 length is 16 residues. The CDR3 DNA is TGTGCCAGCAGCCGAAGGACTAGCGGACTTACCTACGAGCAGTACTTC. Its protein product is CASSRRTSGLTYEQYF.

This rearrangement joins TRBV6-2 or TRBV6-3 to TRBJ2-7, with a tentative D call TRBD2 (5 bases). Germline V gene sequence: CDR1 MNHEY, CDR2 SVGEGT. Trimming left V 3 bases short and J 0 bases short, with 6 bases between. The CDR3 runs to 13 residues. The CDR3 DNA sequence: TGTGCCAGCAGTTATCTAGCCTCCTACGAGCAGTACTTC. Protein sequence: CASSYLASYEQYF.

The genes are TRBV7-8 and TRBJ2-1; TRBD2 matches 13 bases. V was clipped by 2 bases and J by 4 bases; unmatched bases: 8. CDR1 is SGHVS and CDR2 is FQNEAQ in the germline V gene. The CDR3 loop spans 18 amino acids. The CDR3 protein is CASSLRLAGGLLYNEQFF. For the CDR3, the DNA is TGTGCCAGCAGCTTAAGACTAGCGGGGGGCTTATTGTACAATGAGCAGTTCTTC.